A single sample gave rise to the 9 T cell receptor beta chains below, sequenced in a study of response to subunit inactivated influenza vaccine. TCRdb independently ran MiXCR on the RT-PCR reads; one entry per CDR3 protein. Here the sample spans some 520,000 distinct CDR3 sequences, 16% being singletons. The sequences come from CD4+ T cells sorted from PBMCs, collected 23 months after vaccination. These receptors all stem from a man aged 45-69 years who received an inactivated influenza vaccine.

This clonotype was observed a few times. The V and J genes are TRBV12-3 or TRBV12-4 and TRBJ1-6; 9 bases agree with TRBD1. V gave up 6 bases and J gave up 10 bases; unmatched junction bases: 7. This CDR3 region has 14 residues. CDR3 residues: CASSTGTGSSPLHF. The CDR3 coding sequence is TGTGCCAGCAGCACCGGGACAGGGTCATCACCCCTCCACTTT.

The rearrangement joins TRBV24-1 to TRBJ2-1; TRBD2 matches 16 bases. The CDR3 is 19 amino acids. Germline CDR1 KGHDR, CDR2 SFDVKD. V gave up 4 bases and J gave up 3 bases; unmatched junction bases: 8. Written as DNA, the CDR3 is TGTGCCACCAGTGACGCCGGGACTAGCGGGAGGGCGGGCTACAATGAGCAGTTCTTC. It codes for CATSDAGTSGRAGYNEQFF.

The chain links TRBV5-1 to TRBJ1-2, with a tentative D call TRBD1 (5 bases). Per germline, CDR1 SGHRS and CDR2 YFSETQ. The CDR3 sequence is 15 residues long. V was pared by 4 bases and J by 6 bases, with 19 bases between. For the CDR3, the DNA is TGCGCCAGCAGCGCGGCCGGGAGACAGTATGATGGCTACACCTTC. It specifies CASSAAGRQYDGYTF.

This clonotype showed up just a few times. The chain couples TRBV29-1 to TRBJ2-2; maybe TRBD1 (5 bases). This CDR3 is 14 amino acids long. Germline V gives CDR1 SQVTM, CDR2 ANQGSEA. Trimming took off 4 bases at V and 0 bases at J, with 9 bases between the two ends. The CDR3 spells CSVARASNTGELFF. DNA of the CDR3: TGCAGCGTTGCCAGGGCTTCGAACACCGGGGAGCTGTTTTTT.

This clonotype has a handful of counts. This chain joins TRBV28 and TRBJ2-7, with D possibly TRBD1 on 6 matching bases. The germline V gene encodes CDR1 MDHEN and CDR2 SYDVKM. Deletions cut 8 bases from V and 3 bases from J, with 11 bases between. The CDR3 contains 12 residues. CDR3 in DNA: TGTGCCAGCGGCCGCAGGGGCTACGAGCAGTACTTC. Protein sequence: CASGRRGYEQYF.

This sequence joins TRBV28 and TRBJ1-6, with 10 nucleotides matching TRBD1. This CDR3 is built from 16 residues. Trimming removed 6 bases from V and 1 base from J; junction bases left unmatched: 3. CDR1 is MDHEN and CDR2 is SYDVKM in the germline V gene. CDR3 region: CASSPDRGSYNSPLHF. DNA for the CDR3: TGTGCCAGCAGCCCGGACAGGGGGTCCTATAATTCACCCCTCCACTTT.

Comment on this clonotype: Sequence at one end of the junction differs from germline and may be a read error. This rearrangement joins TRBV7-9 to TRBJ2-1; 8 nucleotides agree with TRBD1. Germline-derived CDR1 and CDR2 are SEHNR and FQNEAQ (reference sequence). The CDR3 loop spans 11 amino acids. CDR3 loop: CASRSGGEQSF. Here the CDR3 DNA reads TGTGCCAGCAGGTCAGGGGGCGAGCAGTCCTTC.

This clonotype was seen just once. This chain joins TRBV29-1 and TRBJ2-5, with D possibly TRBD1 on 6 matching bases. The CDR3 spans 14 residues. Germline CDR1 SQVTM, CDR2 ANQGSEA. The V and J ends lost 4 bases and 4 bases respectively, with 16 bases between them. The DNA of the CDR3 is TGCAGCGTTGCTCAGGGGCGCAACGGAGAGACCCAGTACTTC. Encoded protein: CSVAQGRNGETQYF.

In this sample, this clonotype turned up a few times. This sequence joins TRBV20-1 and TRBJ2-3; D is perhaps TRBD1 (5 bases). Germline V gene lookup returns CDR1 DFQATT and CDR2 SNEGSKA (reference sequence). CDR3 length: 14 residues. V lost 5 bases to trimming and J lost 5 bases, with 17 bases between them. CDR3 sequence: CSAQQPRTRDTQYF. The CDR3 bases are TGCAGTGCTCAACAACCCCGGACAAGAGATACGCAGTATTTT.